Listed here is a single TCR beta chain. The same CDR3 can be traced to other DNA sequences in this sample. In the original analysis: Amplification with reference gene primers provided the estimates of nucleated cell counts. Libraries were prepared by immunoSEQ multiplex PCR; TCRdb keeps only in-frame clonotypes and omits some of them. V and J calls and clone size come straight from that table; D and trimming were deduced from the DNA. The table includes roughly 230,000 clones, 65% to 85% detected once. This sample is part of a study of blood T cell repertoires in COVID-19. About the research overall: Acute-phase and convalescent COVID-19 samples originated in the United States, Italy and Spain. T cells, B-cell-depleted T cells, or PBMCs provided the cDNA or gDNA that served as material.

CDR1 MGHRA and CDR2 YSYEKL come from the germline V gene. This CDR3 has 16 amino acids. The V and J ends lost 1 base and 6 bases, in that order; junction bases with no gene match: 3. The chain joins TRBV4-1 to TRBJ2-3, with 14 bases aligning to TRBD2. This TCR came from a human donor in a cohort sampled during active COVID-19. The specimen sequenced was peripheral blood. CDR3 nucleotide sequence: TGCGCCAGCAGCCAAGGACTAGCGGGGGGGCTGGATACGCAGTATTTT. Translating gives CASSQGLAGGLDTQYF.